Listed below are T cell receptor beta chains from one sample, sequenced in a study of blood T cell repertoires in COVID-19. Generated by immunoSEQ multiplex PCR, the TCRdb table keeps only in-frame clones and is missing some. The sample has roughly 78,000 clones; about 89% are singletons. Material: peripheral blood. These receptors were obtained from a woman in her sixties with acute or convalescent COVID-19. Each CDR3 is given with its conserved first and last residue. The D gene is left open where the match is weak. Size values are once, few and many counts, or a class for expanded clones, and some rows have none.

TRBD1,TRBV28,.,TRBJ1-2,TGTGCCAGCAGTATGGCTCAGGGGGCAAGGGGCTACACCTTC,CASSMAQGARGYTF
.,TRBV5-4,once,TRBJ1-2,TGTGCCAGCAGCTTGCCTTGGGGGGGTGGCTACACCTTC,CASSLPWGGGYTF
.,TRBV6-2/TRBV6-3,.,TRBJ2-3,TGTGCCAGCAGTTACTCGAGGCCCATGGGGCGGGGAAACACAGATACGCAGTATTTT,CASSYSRPMGRGNTDTQYF
TRBD1,TRBV6-2/TRBV6-3,once,TRBJ2-7,TGTGCCAGCAGTGCAGGGACAGCGACCTACGAGCAGTACTTC,CASSAGTATYEQYF
.,TRBV7-9,.,TRBJ2-2,TGTGCCAGCAGCTCCCCCGGGACTGAAACTACAGCCGGGGAGCTGTTTTTT,CASSSPGTETTAGELFF
TRBD2,TRBV9,few,TRBJ2-2,TGTGCCAGCAGCTCCCGGCGGGGGGGTCGGGCGAACACCGGGGAGCTGTTTTTT,CASSSRRGGRANTGELFF
.,TRBV19,.,TRBJ1-4,TGTGCCAGTAGTCTCATCGGTACAACTAATGAAAAACTGTTTTTT,CASSLIGTTNEKLFF
.,TRBV5-1,.,TRBJ1-1,TGCGCCAGCACCCAGCAGGGCAATATGAACACTGAAGCTTTCTTT,CASTQQGNMNTEAFF
TRBD1,TRBV19,.,TRBJ2-1,TGTGCCAGTAGTATATGGGCATTTGGACAGGGGTCGCATGAGCAGTTCTTC,CASSIWAFGQGSHEQFF
.,TRBV21-1,.,TRBJ2-1,TGTGCCAGCAGCTGGGAGACACGGTTGAACGAGCAGTTCTTC,CASSWETRLNEQFF
.,TRBV4-2,.,TRBJ1-3,TGTGCCAGCAGCCAAGAGCACTACGGTAGGGGAGGGGGAGGAAACACCATATATTTT,CASSQEHYGRGGGGNTIYF
TRBD1,TRBV27,.,TRBJ1-1,TGTGCCAGCAGTGCCCAGGGACAGTGGAACACTGAAGCTTTCTTT,CASSAQGQWNTEAFF
.,TRBV6-5,few,TRBJ1-1,TGTGCCAGCACCAAACAGGAGAACACTGAAGCTTTCTTT,CASTKQENTEAFF
.,TRBV6-5,once,TRBJ1-2,TGTGCCAGCAGTTACATGGCTGGTCACGCTAACTATGGCTACACCTTC,CASSYMAGHANYGYTF
.,TRBV4-2,.,TRBJ2-7,TGTGCCAGCAGCCAAGATCTCGAGTACGAGCAGTACTTC,CASSQDLEYEQYF
.,TRBV6-5,.,TRBJ1-1,TGTGCCAGCAATCTAGAACGTGTGAACACTGAAGCTTTCTTT,CASNLERVNTEAFF
.,TRBV19,.,TRBJ1-1,TGTGCCAGTGCGAACAGGGAGGGCTTACAACGCGGAGCTTTCTTT,CASANREGLQRGAFF
TRBD1,TRBV5-4,.,TRBJ2-5,TGTGCCAGCAGCCCTCGGACAGGGAAGATGGAAGAGACCCAGTACTTC,CASSPRTGKMEETQYF
TRBD2,TRBV7-9,.,TRBJ2-7,TGTGCCAGCAGCTTAGTACCCAGCGGGAGGAGGTGGGAGCAGTACTTC,CASSLVPSGRRWEQYF
TRBD2,TRBV7-2,.,TRBJ2-2,TGTGCCAGCAGCTTAGCGGGGACTAGGAACACCGGGGAGCTGTTTTTT,CASSLAGTRNTGELFF
.,TRBV18,.,TRBJ1-1,TGTGCCAGCTCACGTCGGGGGGCTCTGGTGAACACTGAAGCTTTCTTT,CASSRRGALVNTEAFF
TRBD2,TRBV7-2,.,TRBJ2-3,TGTGCCAGCAGCTTTGGATTGGGGAGGGCGGATACGCAGTATTTT,CASSFGLGRADTQYF
.,TRBV5-1,once,TRBJ1-1,TGCGCCAGCAGCTTGGCCCCCAGGGAAAACACTGAAGCTTTCTTT,CASSLAPRENTEAFF
.,TRBV10-3,.,TRBJ1-1,TGTGCCATCAGGGGGCAGAACACTGAAGCTTTCTTT,CAIRGQNTEAFF
.,TRBV15,.,TRBJ1-1,TGTGCCACCAGCAGATCTACGCCGATGACTGAAGGTTTCTTT,CATSRSTPMTEGFF
.,TRBV12-3/TRBV12-4,.,TRBJ2-1,TGTGCCAGCAGTCCCACCCGGGGCAATGAGCAGTTCTTC,CASSPTRGNEQFF
.,TRBV2,.,TRBJ2-7,TGTGCCAGCAGTCTTACCTACGAGCAGTACTTC,CASSLTYEQYF
.,TRBV7-8,.,TRBJ2-1,TGTGCCAGCAGGGACGGGGTACTCCGGGGTGAGCAGTTCTTC,CASRDGVLRGEQFF
.,TRBV14,few,TRBJ1-1,TGTGCCAGCAGCCATTTCGGGTCTAGAACCATGAACACTGAAGCTTTCTTT,CASSHFGSRTMNTEAFF
TRBD1,TRBV7-2,.,TRBJ2-2,TGTGCCAGCAGCTTCCGGGACAGGGGCTGGGCCGGGGAGCTGTTTTTT,CASSFRDRGWAGELFF